The next 2 T cell receptor beta chains were all read from a single sample in a study of T cell responses to AZD1222 COVID-19 vaccine. TCRdb's table, derived via immunoSEQ multiplex PCR, lists solely in-frame clones and lacks some. This sample has about 84,000 clones, with around 87% found just once. The sequences come from peripheral blood, collected on day 0 of AZD1222 vaccination. These TCRs come from an adult in good health.

V and J are TRBV6-2 or TRBV6-3 and TRBJ1-2; 8 bases are shared with TRBD1. After removal of 5 bases from V and 10 bases from J, the junction contained 6 bases not matched to a gene. The CDR3 spans 12 residues. Germline-derived CDR1 and CDR2 are MNHEY and SVGEGT. CDR3 residues: CASSTTGAVYTF. In DNA, the CDR3 is TGTGCCAGCAGTACGACAGGGGCGGTCTACACCTTC.

The chain couples TRBV2 to TRBJ2-7; D unclear. This CDR3 has 10 amino acids. Trimming pared 4 bases from V and 6 bases from J, leaving 4 bases between. Per germline, CDR1 SNHLY and CDR2 FYNNEI. The CDR3 DNA follows: TGTGCCAGCAGTGCCGGCGAGCAGTACTTC. The encoded protein is CASSAGEQYF.